The source of this T cell receptor beta chain is a study of control samples from healthy donors and cancer patients. Germline-derived CDR1 and CDR2 are SGHDN and FVKESK. The CDR3 runs to 16 residues. V gave up 5 bases and J gave up 5 bases, with 22 bases separating them. The table came from immunoSEQ multiplex PCR; TCRdb's copy has only in-frame clones and leaves some out. Here the sample spans 130,000 or so clones, around 92% being singletons. This chain joins TRBV14 and TRBJ2-7; D ambiguous. The TCR was taken from a man over 45 with head and neck cancer. Source material: PBMCs. In DNA form, the CDR3 reads TGTGCCAGCAGCTTCTCTGACATGGCCCCCTTAAACGAGCAGTACTTC. This codes for CASSFSDMAPLNEQYF.